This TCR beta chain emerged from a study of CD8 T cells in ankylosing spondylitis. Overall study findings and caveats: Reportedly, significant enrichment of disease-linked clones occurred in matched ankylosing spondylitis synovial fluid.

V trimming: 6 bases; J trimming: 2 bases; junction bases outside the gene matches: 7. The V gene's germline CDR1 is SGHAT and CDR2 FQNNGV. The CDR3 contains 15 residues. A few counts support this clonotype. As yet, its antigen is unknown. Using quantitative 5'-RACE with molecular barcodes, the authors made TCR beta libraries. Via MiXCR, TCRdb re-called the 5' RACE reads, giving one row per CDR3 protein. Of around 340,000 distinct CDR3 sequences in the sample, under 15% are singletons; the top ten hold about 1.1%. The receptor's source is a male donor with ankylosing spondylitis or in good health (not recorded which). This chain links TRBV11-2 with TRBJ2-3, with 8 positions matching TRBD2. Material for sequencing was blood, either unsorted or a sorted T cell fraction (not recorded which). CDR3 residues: CASSFSGAITDTQYF. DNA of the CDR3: TGTGCCAGCAGTTTTAGCGGGGCGATCACAGATACGCAGTATTTT.